The 19 T cell receptor beta chains given below trace back to one sample, sequenced in a study of blood T cell repertoires in COVID-19 (dated by TCRdb to between 2020 and 2021). Library generation was performed with the immunoSEQ multiplex PCR assay. TCRdb holds this immuneACCESS table with in-frame rearrangements only. Some clones are missing; in checked studies, unresolved V genes explain under half, and the rest has no known cause. In this sample the table shows 110,000 or so clones, over 75% of which occur a single time. Clones ranked in the top ten supply about 4% of the sample. The specimen was peripheral blood. Every receptor here comes from a woman between 65 and 79 years old with acute or convalescent COVID-19.

The chain recombines TRBV19 with TRBJ1-1, with 7 positions matching TRBD1. CDR1 LNHDA and CDR2 SQIVND come from the germline V gene (reference sequence). With 5 bases clipped from V and 4 bases from J, the junction kept 7 bases outside the gene matches. The CDR3 is made up of 14 amino acids. The CDR3 bases are TGTGCCAGTAGTGCCAGGGGGGACGGCACTGAAGCTTTCTTT. Its protein is CASSARGDGTEAFF.

The chain carries TRBV4-3 and TRBJ2-5; 11 bases align to TRBD2. The trim removed 1 base at V and 2 bases at J, leaving 9 bases unmatched. Per germline, CDR1 LGHNA and CDR2 YSLEER. This CDR3 comprises 18 residues. Here the CDR3 reads CASSQVSGLAGGQETQYF. DNA for the CDR3: TGCGCCAGCAGCCAAGTTTCCGGTCTAGCGGGGGGTCAAGAGACCCAGTACTTC.

This sequence joins TRBV6-6 and TRBJ1-4, with D perhaps matching TRBD1 (6 bases). V lost 5 bases and J 5 bases, leaving 21 bases between the germline ends. The germline CDR1 and CDR2 sequences are MNHNY and SVGAGI (reference sequence). The CDR3 runs 17 residues. DNA for the CDR3: TGTGCCAGCAGTCCGACCCAGGGGTTCAGGGGCAATGAAAAACTGTTTTTT. It specifies CASSPTQGFRGNEKLFF.

The CDR3 region has the DNA TGTGCCAGCAGTTTTTCCCAGGGGTATGGCTACACCTTC. Protein: CASSFSQGYGYTF. The V call is TRBV28, the J call TRBJ1-2, with D perhaps matching TRBD1 (6 bases). The V gene lost 3 bases and the J gene lost 5 bases, with 10 bases spanning the gap. CDR1 and CDR2 (germline): MDHEN, SYDVKM. CDR3 length: 13 residues.

The V gene is TRBV30, the J gene TRBJ2-3, with D perhaps matching TRBD2 (5 bases). Germline V gene lookup returns CDR1 GTSNPN and CDR2 SVGIG (reference sequence). This CDR3 contains 11 residues. Trimming cost V 2 bases and J 5 bases, with 5 bases left between them. The CDR3 protein is CAWSRGDTQYF. For the CDR3, the DNA is TGTGCCTGGAGTCGGGGAGATACGCAGTATTTT.

The chain uses TRBV11-2 and TRBJ1-1; 7 nucleotides agree with TRBD1. Unmatched junction bases numbered 5, after V lost 4 bases and J lost 0 bases. The CDR3 length is 15 residues. Germline V gene lookup returns CDR1 SGHAT and CDR2 FQNNGV. CDR3 sequence reads: CASSSGTVMNTEAFF. CDR3 bases: TGTGCCAGCAGCTCAGGGACAGTCATGAACACTGAAGCTTTCTTT. The full variable domain, with the rest looked up from reference TRBV11-2 and TRBJ1-1, is EAGVAQSPRYKIIEKRQSVAFWCNPISGHATLYWYQQILGQGPKLLIQFQNNGVVDDSQLPKDRFSAERLKGVDSTLKIQPAKLEDSAVYLCASSSGTVMNTEAFFGQGTRLTVV.

A few counts support this clone. The chain uses TRBV13 and TRBJ2-7, with a possible D match to TRBD1 (6 bases). V was trimmed by 5 bases and J by 7 bases, leaving 33 bases between them. Per the germline V gene, CDR1 is PRHDT and CDR2 is FYEKMQ (reference sequence). This CDR3 contains 19 residues. The CDR3 protein is CASSDLTSYKQGPIWEQYF. In DNA form, the CDR3 reads TGTGCCAGCAGCGATCTTACAAGCTATAAACAGGGACCTATCTGGGAGCAGTACTTC.

The rearrangement joins TRBV6-5 to TRBJ1-1; D might be TRBD1 (6 bases). Deletions cut 2 bases from V and 4 bases from J, with 14 bases between. Germline-derived CDR1 and CDR2 are MNHEY and SVGAGI. The CDR3 extends over 15 amino acids. The DNA of the CDR3 is TGTGCCAGCAGTTACCGAACAGGGTACGGCACTGAAGCTTTCTTT. Protein product: CASSYRTGYGTEAFF.

J is TRBJ2-7 and V is TRBV6-5; 7 bases are shared with TRBD2. Per the germline V gene, CDR1 is MNHEY and CDR2 is SVGAGI. With V trimmed by 8 bases and J by 2 bases, 12 bases remained unmatched. The CDR3 has 15 amino acids. This CDR3 is CASRRARESTYEQYF. DNA for the CDR3: TGTGCCAGCCGACGGGCGCGGGAGAGCACCTACGAGCAGTACTTC.

The chain couples TRBV13 to TRBJ2-5; 13 nucleotides agree with TRBD2. The V gene's germline CDR1 is PRHDT and CDR2 FYEKMQ (reference sequence). The ends lost 5 bases at V and 4 bases at J; junction bases unmatched: 7. There are 16 residues in the CDR3. CDR3 coding DNA: TGTGCCAGCAGCCCGAGGACTAGCGGGGGCCCAGAGACCCAGTACTTC. It is translated as CASSPRTSGGPETQYF.

The chain uses TRBV2 and TRBJ1-5; TRBD1 agrees at 10 bases. Germline V CDR1 and CDR2: SNHLY, FYNNEI. The V gene end was trimmed by 4 bases and the J gene end by 1 base; junction bases not matched to a gene: 7. The CDR3 runs to 17 residues. In nucleotides, the CDR3 is TGTGCCAGCAGTGTTTCCCGGACAGGGGGGAGCAATCAGCCCCAGCATTTT. Protein product: CASSVSRTGGSNQPQHF.

The chain links TRBV6-5 to TRBJ1-6, with D uncertain. Trimming left V 2 bases short and J 8 bases short, with 10 bases between. The CDR3 contains 14 residues. The germline V gene has CDR1 MNHEY and CDR2 SVGAGI. The CDR3 protein is CASSYSTVDSPLHF. CDR3 bases: TGTGCCAGCAGTTACAGCACGGTAGATTCACCCCTCCACTTT.

V and J are TRBV2 and TRBJ1-1; D possibly corresponds to TRBD1 (5 bases). This CDR3 is built from 14 residues. The germline gives CDR1 SNHLY, CDR2 FYNNEI. Trimming removed 8 bases from V and 5 bases from J, with 18 bases in between. The CDR3 nucleotides are TGTGCCAGCCCCAGGGAGGGAGGAAGGACTGAAGCTTTCTTT. Amino acids: CASPREGGRTEAFF.

This clone was recorded once. The rearrangement uses TRBV5-6 and TRBJ2-1; 8 nucleotides match TRBD1. The CDR3 runs 16 residues. In germline, CDR1 is SGHDT, CDR2 YYEEEE. V dropped 1 base and J dropped 7; count of bases not matched to a gene: 10. CDR3 sequence reads: CASSLIWTGTENEQFF. CDR3 DNA sequence: TGTGCCAGCAGCTTGATCTGGACAGGGACGGAAAATGAGCAGTTCTTC.

This clone was counted only a few times. The chain recombines TRBV3-1 (or the pseudogene TRBV3-2) with TRBJ2-1, with D unresolved. Germline V gene data show CDR1 as LGHDT and CDR2 as YNNKEL (reference sequence). CDR3 size: 14 residues. V lost 3 bases to trimming and J lost 7 bases, with 13 bases between them. In nucleotides, the CDR3 is TGTGCCAGCAGCCAGGCGGAACCTTGGAATGAGCAGTTCTTC. It encodes CASSQAEPWNEQFF.

The gene calls are TRBV18 and TRBJ2-3, with D maybe TRBD1 (5 bases). The CDR3 has 15 residues. The V and J ends lost 0 bases and 4 bases respectively, with 11 bases between them. Germline CDR1 is KGHSH and CDR2 is LQKENI. CDR3 amino acids: CASSPPAQGSDTQYF. The CDR3 DNA is TGTGCCAGCTCACCACCGGCGCAGGGTTCAGATACGCAGTATTTT.

The CDR3 loop reads CASSGSGANEQFF. The CDR3 coding sequence is TGTGCCAGCAGCGGAAGCGGAGCAAATGAGCAGTTCTTC. The chain joins TRBV4-2 to TRBJ2-1, with D tentatively TRBD2 (5 bases). Looked up from germline, CDR1 is LGHNA and CDR2 is YNFKEQ. The CDR3 is made up of 13 amino acids. V lost 5 bases and J 7 bases, leaving 12 bases between the germline ends.

J is TRBJ2-5 and V is TRBV24-1, with 7 bases identical to TRBD1. There are 15 residues in the CDR3. Germline V gives CDR1 KGHDR, CDR2 SFDVKD. The J segment lost 2 bases and the V segment lost 3 bases, leaving 5 bases of the junction unmatched. The CDR3 region is CATSDGQAVQETQYF. The DNA for the CDR3 is TGTGCCACCAGTGATGGACAGGCCGTTCAAGAGACCCAGTACTTC.

This chain uses TRBV14 with TRBJ2-3; tentatively, D is TRBD1 (6 bases). Germline V gene data show CDR1 as SGHDN and CDR2 as FVKESK. Trimming left V 4 bases short and J 2 bases short, with 13 bases between. This CDR3 has 15 residues. The CDR3 protein is CASSPYQGITDTQYF. CDR3 nucleotide sequence: TGTGCCAGCAGCCCCTACCAGGGGATCACAGATACGCAGTATTTT. Together with reference TRBV14 and TRBJ2-3, the CDR3 gives the full variable domain: EAGVTQFPSHSVIEKGQTVTLRCDPISGHDNLYWYRRVMGKEIKFLLHFVKESKQDESGMPNNRFLAERTGGTYSTLKVQPAELEDSGVYFCASSPYQGITDTQYFGPGTRLTVL.